This T cell receptor beta chain is from a study of lymphopenia after photon versus proton radiotherapy. Measured with immunoSEQ multiplex PCR; TCRdb has only the in-frame clones, and not every one. In the table there are 60,000 to 75,000 clones, approximately 86% of which are singletons. On this clone: The antigen remains undetermined.

Per the germline V gene, CDR1 is MNHEY and CDR2 is SMNVEV (reference sequence). The CDR3 covers 12 residues. Trimming cost V 2 bases and J 5 bases, with 3 bases left between them. Findings and caveats of the study: Survival link was tested only in deceased patients; proton benefit remains a possibility. Post-nadir diversity loss with photons came from oligoclonal expansion, particularly CD8+ Temra cells. Post-nadir TCR diversity decline inversely tracked overall survival among those who died.

The chain is built from TRBV27 and TRBJ2-2; no clear D gene. The sequence came from a man aged 35 to 55 with gastric cancer. The sample in question was peripheral blood, obtained from a patient treated with photon-based radiotherapy. This CDR3 reads CASSLATGELFF. CDR3 bases: TGTGCCAGCAGTTTAGCGACCGGGGAGCTGTTTTTT.